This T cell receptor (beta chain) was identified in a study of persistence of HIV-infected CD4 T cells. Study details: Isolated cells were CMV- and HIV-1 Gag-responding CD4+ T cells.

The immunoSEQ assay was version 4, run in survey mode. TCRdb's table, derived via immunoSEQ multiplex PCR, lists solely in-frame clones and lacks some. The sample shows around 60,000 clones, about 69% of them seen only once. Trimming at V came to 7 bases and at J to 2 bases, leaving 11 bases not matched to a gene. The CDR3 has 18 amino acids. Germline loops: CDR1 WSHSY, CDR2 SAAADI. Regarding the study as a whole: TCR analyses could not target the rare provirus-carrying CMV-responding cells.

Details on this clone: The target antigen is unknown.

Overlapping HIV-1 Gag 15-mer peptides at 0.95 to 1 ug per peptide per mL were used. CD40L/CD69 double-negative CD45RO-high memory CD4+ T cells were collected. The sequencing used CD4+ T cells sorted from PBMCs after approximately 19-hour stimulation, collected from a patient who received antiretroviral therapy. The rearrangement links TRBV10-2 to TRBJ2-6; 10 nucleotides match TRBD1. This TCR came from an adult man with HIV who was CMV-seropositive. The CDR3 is CASITDRGRWTGANVLTF. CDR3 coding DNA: TGCGCCAGCATTACCGACAGGGGGCGCTGGACTGGGGCCAACGTCCTGACTTTC.